A selection of T cell receptor beta chains follows, all from one sample in a study of blood T cells in healthy people across ages. TCRdb recomputed calls from the 5' RACE reads with MiXCR, one row per CDR3 protein. The data contain around 800,000 distinct CDR3 sequences, around 45% of them seen just once; the ten biggest clones take up around 21%. The sequenced sample consisted of blood. Receptors originate from a man aged 55 to 69 in good health. Each CDR3 is given with its conserved first and last residue.

J	V	CDR3
TRBJ1-6	TRBV27	CASSATLGALSSYNSPLHF
TRBJ2-7	TRBV7-2	CASSLTGTSEPYEQYF
TRBJ2-1	TRBV11-3	CASSLLLAGGNSEQFF
TRBJ2-3	TRBV7-2	CASSLYRWDTQYF
TRBJ1-2	TRBV29-1	CSVVSPGGNYGYTF
TRBJ2-5	TRBV20-1	CSASPGLAGGRETQYF
TRBJ2-7	TRBV5-1	CASSLVSAGTGGYEQYF
TRBJ1-2	TRBV6-6	CASTGTGVNYGYTF
TRBJ2-3	TRBV3-1	CASSQDERGRDTQYF
TRBJ2-1	TRBV7-9	CASSSNRGADNEQFF
.	TRBV3-1	CAGSQVLRDKSSYEQYF